The next 21 T cell receptor beta chains were all read from a single sample in a study of Ad26.COV2.S vaccination and SARS-CoV-2 variants. Sequenced by immunoSEQ multiplex PCR; TCRdb stores in-frame clones only, minus some. This table has about half a million clones, roughly nine tenths appearing once. Treatment indicated: 15 to 20 received Ad26.COV2.S at low or high dose, single or two shots; roughly five received placebo; per-sample allocation not given. Sampling occurred on day 63 after the first vaccine or placebo injection. The sample was peripheral blood, taken in a trial of Ad26.COV2.S vaccine versus placebo. The receptors stem from a person between 18 and 65 years old who received the Ad26.COV2.S COVID-19 vaccine or a placebo.

The rearrangement links TRBV5-4 to TRBJ2-5; D ambiguous. CDR3 length: 14 residues. The V end was cut by 0 bases, the J end by 2 bases, with 8 bases between. CDR1 is SGHNT, CDR2 YYREEE, per germline (reference sequence). CDR3 amino acids: CASSLGLGQETQYF. CDR3 coding DNA: TGTGCCAGCAGCTTGGGGCTAGGGCAAGAGACCCAGTACTTC.

The CDR3 sequence is CASTGTAAGNYGYTF. Written as DNA, the CDR3 is TGCGCCTCAACCGGGACAGCCGCCGGTAACTATGGCTACACCTTC. This chain connects TRBV5-1 to TRBJ1-2, with TRBD1 identical over 7 bases. The CDR3 has 15 amino acids. Trimming took 10 bases from V and 1 from J; bases not matched to a gene: 13. Germline CDR1 and CDR2: SGHRS and YFSETQ.

The chain has TRBV19 and TRBJ1-2; a weak D match, TRBD1 (6 bases). This CDR3 comprises 15 residues. V was pared by 4 bases and J by 0 bases, with 12 bases between. Per the germline V gene, CDR1 is LNHDA and CDR2 is SQIVND (reference sequence). This CDR3 is CASSKMDRSNYGYTF. The CDR3 coding sequence is TGTGCCAGTAGTAAAATGGACAGATCTAACTATGGCTACACCTTC.

The CDR3 sequence is CASTPGPSYSNQPQHF. Written as DNA, the CDR3 is TGTGCCAGCACCCCGGGGCCGTCTTATAGCAATCAGCCCCAGCATTTT. The V gene is TRBV28, the J gene TRBJ1-5, with a possible D match to TRBD1 (5 bases). From germline, CDR1 is MDHEN and CDR2 SYDVKM. Trimming cost V 7 bases and J 0 bases, with 16 bases left between them. The CDR3 runs to 16 residues.

The chain is built from TRBV30 and TRBJ1-6; no firm D call. There are 14 residues in the CDR3. CDR1 is GTSNPN, CDR2 SVGIG, per germline (reference sequence). Trimming removed 3 bases from V and 8 bases from J, with 14 bases in between. The CDR3 region is CAWSNGRFDSPLHF. The CDR3 DNA reads TGTGCCTGGAGCAACGGGCGTTTTGATTCACCCCTCCACTTT.

The V gene is TRBV19, the J gene TRBJ1-6; 11 bases line up with TRBD1. Per the germline V gene, CDR1 is LNHDA and CDR2 is SQIVND (reference sequence). Trimming cost V 7 bases and J 6 bases; bases outside gene matches: 8. This CDR3 region has 16 residues. This CDR3 is CASTKRTGGRNSPLHF. Here the CDR3 DNA reads TGTGCCAGTACCAAAAGGACAGGGGGCCGTAATTCACCCCTCCACTTT.

This chain uses TRBV9 with TRBJ1-6; D may be TRBD1 (5 bases). CDR3 length: 16 amino acids. Germline V gene lookup returns CDR1 SGDLS and CDR2 YYNGEE. With 4 bases removed from V and 4 bases from J, the gap between germline ends came to 15 bases. CDR3 amino acids: CASSTTGDSYNSPLHF. CDR3 DNA sequence: TGTGCCAGCAGCACAACAGGCGACTCTTATAATTCACCCCTCCACTTT. Variable domain in full (rest from reference TRBV9 and TRBJ1-6): DSGVTQTPKHLITATGQRVTLRCSPRSGDLSVYWYQQSLDQGLQFLIQYYNGEERAKGNILERFSAQQFPDLHSELNLSSLELGDSALYFCASSTTGDSYNSPLHFGNGTRLTVT.

The chain recombines TRBV21-1 with TRBJ2-1; the D call in the table, TRBD2, was not verified against the DNA. TRBV21-1 is reported as a pseudogene. The CDR3 has 17 amino acids. The CDR3 here is CASSNASGSLSYNEQFF. DNA of the CDR3: TGTGCCAGCAGCAATGCTAGCGGGAGTTTGTCCTACAATGAGCAGTTCTTC.

V and J are TRBV11-3 and TRBJ2-7, with a weak D call TRBD1 (6 bases). This CDR3 is 14 amino acids long. Germline values: CDR1 SGHNT, CDR2 YENEEA. V dropped 6 bases and J dropped 7 bases, with 19 bases sitting between them. As DNA, the CDR3 is TGTGCCAGCAGTCCACAGGGATCCCTGGGGGAGCAGTACTTC. As protein: CASSPQGSLGEQYF.

The chain couples TRBV15 to TRBJ1-3, with D hard to call. Germline loops: CDR1 LNHNV, CDR2 YYDKDF (reference sequence). Deletions cut 0 bases from V and 0 bases from J, with 6 bases between. The CDR3 length is 15 residues. CDR3 DNA: TGTGCCACCAGCAGAGATGTCACCTCTGGAAACACCATATATTTT. Its protein product is CATSRDVTSGNTIYF.

The chain uses TRBV15 and TRBJ1-1; 7 bases fit TRBD1. The CDR3 consists of 17 residues. Germline loops: CDR1 LNHNV, CDR2 YYDKDF (reference sequence). The V gene end was trimmed by 3 bases and the J gene end by 4 bases; junction bases not matched to a gene: 14. The CDR3 DNA reads TGTGCCACCAGCAGGTCGAGGGAGGGGGCCGGCGGCACTGAAGCTTTCTTT. Translating gives CATSRSREGAGGTEAFF.

The table lists this clone with a few counts. This chain joins TRBV9 and TRBJ2-1, with 10 nucleotides matching TRBD1. This CDR3 comprises 16 residues. V lost 4 bases and J lost 1; bases outside the gene matches: 5. The V gene's germline CDR1 is SGDLS and CDR2 YYNGEE. The chain's CDR3 is CASSPPGQGSYNEQFF. As DNA, the CDR3 is TGTGCCAGCAGCCCTCCGGGACAGGGGTCCTACAATGAGCAGTTCTTC.

The chain recombines TRBV2 with TRBJ1-1; possible D gene TRBD1, 5 bases. This CDR3 region has 13 residues. V lost 6 bases, J lost 0 bases, and 8 bases lay in between. Germline V gene lookup returns CDR1 SNHLY and CDR2 FYNNEI. The CDR3 protein is CASRSGLNTEAFF. As DNA, the CDR3 is TGTGCCAGCAGGTCAGGGCTGAACACTGAAGCTTTCTTT.

This clone occurred a few times. The J gene is TRBJ2-7, the V gene TRBV5-5; D is uncertain. CDR3 length equals 17 residues. Germline-derived CDR1 and CDR2 are SGHKS and YYEKEE (reference sequence). Trimming took 4 bases from V and 0 from J, leaving 20 bases between them. CDR3 in DNA: TGTGCCAGCAGCCAAGGAAGCCAGCAACTTATCTCCTACGAGCAGTACTTC. As protein: CASSQGSQQLISYEQYF.

V is TRBV7-2 and J is TRBJ2-1, with 7 positions matching TRBD1. V lost 5 bases to trimming and J lost 2 bases; unmatched junction nucleotides: 6. Germline V CDR1 and CDR2: SGHTA, FQGNSA. This CDR3 is 15 amino acids long. The CDR3 nucleotides read TGTGCCAGCAGCACAGACAGGGCCACCTACAATGAGCAGTTCTTC. This sequence encodes CASSTDRATYNEQFF.

The chain combines TRBV11-3 with TRBJ2-3; 10 nucleotides match TRBD2. The CDR3 length is 14 residues. Trimming took 6 bases from V and 3 from J; bases not matched to a gene: 3. From germline, CDR1 is SGHNT and CDR2 YENEEA. The CDR3 DNA reads as TGTGCCAGCAGTAGCGGGAGGTTAACAGATACGCAGTATTTT. This translates into CASSSGRLTDTQYF.

The chain recombines TRBV6-1 with TRBJ2-3; D remains unclear. The CDR3 sequence is 11 residues long. Trimming removed 1 base at V and 6 bases at J, with 2 bases between. Per the germline V gene, CDR1 is MNHNS and CDR2 is SASEGT. CDR3 bases: TGTGCCAGCAGTGAAGTTGATACGCAGTATTTT. This sequence encodes CASSEVDTQYF.

The chain couples TRBV25-1 to TRBJ1-4; D is possibly TRBD1 (6 bases). CDR3 length: 15 amino acids. Germline V gene data show CDR1 as MGHDK and CDR2 as SYGVNS. Trimming left V 2 bases short and J 4 bases short, with 11 bases between. CDR3 in DNA: TGTGCCAGCAGTGAAAGGACAGAGTTTAATGAAAAACTGTTTTTT. It translates to CASSERTEFNEKLFF. Combining the CDR3 with reference TRBV25-1 and TRBJ1-4 gives the whole variable domain EADIYQTPRYLVIGTGKKITLECSQTMGHDKMYWYQQDPGMELHLIHYSYGVNSTEKGDLSSESTVSRIRTEHFPLTLESARPSHTSQYLCASSERTEFNEKLFFGSGTQLSVL.

A word on this clone: At one boundary the junction diverges from the germline segment, which might be a read error. The chain couples TRBV2 to TRBJ1-1, with TRBD1 matching over 7 bases. This CDR3 region has 14 residues. Germline V gene lookup returns CDR1 SNHLY and CDR2 FYNNEI. The CDR3 region has the DNA TGTGCCAGCAGGGAAGGACAGGAGGGCACTGAAGCTTTCTTT. Translating gives CASREGQEGTEAFF.

This clone came up once. J is TRBJ2-4 and V is TRBV28, with D possibly TRBD2 on 5 matching bases. CDR1 is MDHEN and CDR2 is SYDVKM in the germline V gene. Trimming took off 1 base at V and 5 bases at J, with 12 bases between the two ends. This CDR3 spans 15 amino acids. CDR3: CASSLYPEGENIQYF. The CDR3 DNA reads TGTGCCAGCAGTTTATATCCCGAGGGCGAAAACATTCAGTACTTC.

This clone was seen just once. V is TRBV29-1 and J is TRBJ2-1; no firm D call. With 3 bases removed from V and 2 bases from J, the gap between germline ends came to 8 bases. Germline V CDR1 and CDR2: SQVTM, ANQGSEA. The CDR3 is made up of 13 amino acids. Written as DNA, the CDR3 is TGCAGCGTTGAGTCCCGGGCCTACAATGAGCAGTTCTTC. Translating gives CSVESRAYNEQFF.